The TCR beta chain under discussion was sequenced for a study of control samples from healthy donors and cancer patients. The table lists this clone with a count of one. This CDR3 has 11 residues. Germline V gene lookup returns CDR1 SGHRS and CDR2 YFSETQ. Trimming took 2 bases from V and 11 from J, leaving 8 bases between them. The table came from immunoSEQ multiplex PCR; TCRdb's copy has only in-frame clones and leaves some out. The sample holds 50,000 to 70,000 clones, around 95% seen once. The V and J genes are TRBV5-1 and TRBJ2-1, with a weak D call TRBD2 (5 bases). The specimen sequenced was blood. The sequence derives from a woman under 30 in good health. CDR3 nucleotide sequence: TGCGCCAGCAGCTTCGCGGGTAAGCAGTTCTTC. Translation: CASSFAGKQFF.